Listed below are T cell receptor beta chains from one sample, sequenced in a study of cytomegalovirus exposure and HLA in healthy donors. Repertoires were generated with immunoSEQ multiplex PCR, while TCRdb's copy carries only in-frame clones and drops some. Found here are 100,000 to 150,000 clones, around 74% of them singletons; the top ten hold roughly 31%. Sequenced: PBMCs. The receptors were sampled from a man between 60 and 70 years old in good health and CMV-seropositive. The CDR3 runs from the conserved cysteine through the conserved F or W. D genes are given only for firm matches. Rows give clone size only sometimes, using once, few, many, or a class for an expanded clone.

TRBV27,TRBJ1-6,NA,NA,CASSWAGENYSPLHF,TGTGCCAGCAGTTGGGCAGGGGAAAATTATTCACCCCTCCACTTT
TRBV6-6,TRBJ1-2,few,NA,CASSYSDSYGYTF,TGTGCCAGCAGTTACTCTGACAGTTATGGCTACACCTTC
TRBV15,TRBJ2-1,NA,NA,CATSRDIGKLNNEQFF,TGTGCCACCAGCAGAGATATCGGGAAACTCAACAATGAGCAGTTCTTC
TRBV5-1,TRBJ2-7,NA,TRBD1,CASRPDRGASYEQYF,TGCGCCAGCAGACCAGACAGGGGAGCCTCCTACGAGCAGTACTTC
TRBV5-1,TRBJ1-1,few,NA,CASSLQGGANTEAFF,TGCGCCAGCAGCTTACAAGGGGGGGCGAACACTGAAGCTTTCTTT
TRBV6-6,TRBJ2-1,few,NA,CASSYSLNEQFF,TGTGCCAGCAGTTACTCCCTGAATGAGCAGTTCTTC
TRBV29-1,TRBJ1-2,NA,TRBD1,CSVTPGQGNYGYTF,TGCAGCGTTACACCGGGACAGGGAAACTATGGCTACACCTTC
TRBV28,TRBJ1-5,once,NA,CASSRGGEPQHF,TGTGCCAGCAGTAGAGGGGGAGAGCCCCAGCATTTT
TRBV5-8,TRBJ2-7,NA,NA,CASSHIRQGGAYEQYF,TGTGCCAGCAGCCATATACGACAGGGAGGCGCCTACGAGCAGTACTTC
TRBV30,TRBJ2-7,once,NA,CAWSVGTPAGILSYEQYF,TGTGCCTGGAGTGTAGGGACTCCTGCAGGTATCCTTTCCTACGAGCAGTACTTC
TRBV5-1,TRBJ1-3,NA,TRBD1,CASSAGTASGNTIYF,TGCGCCAGCAGCGCAGGGACAGCCTCTGGAAACACCATATATTTT
TRBV7-2,TRBJ2-3,NA,TRBD2,CASSLWGLAGSRGDTQYF,TGTGCCAGCAGCTTATGGGGACTAGCGGGAAGCCGGGGAGATACGCAGTATTTT
TRBV6-5,TRBJ2-2,NA,NA,CASSYSGGRPGELFF,TGTGCCAGCAGTTACTCCGGGGGGCGGCCCGGGGAGCTGTTTTTT
TRBV30,TRBJ1-6,NA,NA,CAWSVPTGSYNSPLHF,TGTGCCTGGAGTGTACCTACAGGGTCCTATAATTCACCCCTCCACTTT
TRBV5-5,TRBJ1-2,NA,NA,CASSLVQGSYGYTF,TGTGCCAGCAGCTTGGTCCAGGGTTCGTATGGCTACACCTTC
TRBV5-1,TRBJ2-1,NA,TRBD2,CASSLTSGRYNEQFF,TGCGCCAGCAGCCTGACTAGCGGGAGATACAATGAGCAGTTCTTC
TRBV5-4,TRBJ2-7,NA,TRBD1,CASSRDRGASYEQYF,TGTGCCAGCAGCAGGGACAGGGGCGCGTCCTACGAGCAGTACTTC
TRBV14,TRBJ1-2,NA,TRBD1,CASSGDRVHHYGYTF,TGTGCCAGCAGCGGTGACAGGGTCCACCACTATGGCTACACCTTC
TRBV5-6,TRBJ2-7,few,NA,CASSLWSEQYF,TGTGCCAGCAGCTTGTGGAGCGAGCAGTACTTC
TRBV9,TRBJ2-5,NA,TRBD2,CASSPTGGQETQYF,TGTGCCAGCAGCCCCACGGGGGGGCAAGAGACCCAGTACTTC
TRBV7-8,TRBJ2-2,NA,TRBD2,CASSARSGGASRELFF,TGTGCCAGCAGCGCCAGAAGCGGGGGGGCCTCCCGGGAGCTGTTTTTT
TRBV28,TRBJ2-7,NA,NA,CASSPTGFKQYF,TGTGCCAGCAGTCCTACAGGGTTCAAGCAGTACTTC
TRBV15,TRBJ1-1,NA,NA,CATSTNRDRSTEAFF,TGTGCCACCAGCACTAACAGGGATCGGAGCACTGAAGCTTTCTTT
TRBV28,TRBJ1-5,NA,TRBD1,CASSLLGQGINQPQHF,TGTGCCAGCAGTTTACTCGGACAGGGGATAAATCAGCCCCAGCATTTT
TRBV7-9,TRBJ2-5,NA,TRBD2,CASSSFSSGPEETQYF,TGTGCCAGCAGCAGCTTTAGTAGCGGGCCCGAGGAGACCCAGTACTTC
TRBV6-6,TRBJ1-2,NA,NA,CASSYSGVAYTF,TGTGCCAGCAGTTACTCAGGCGTAGCCTACACCTTC
TRBV30,TRBJ2-2,NA,NA,CAWTGDRDSGELFF,TGTGCCTGGACCGGGGACCGGGACTCCGGGGAGCTGTTTTTT
TRBV10-3,TRBJ2-3,NA,NA,CAIGFEDTQYF,TGTGCCATCGGTTTTGAGGATACGCAGTATTTT
TRBV5-1,TRBJ2-2,NA,NA,CASSFEGAGELFF,TGCGCCAGCAGCTTTGAAGGAGCCGGGGAGCTGTTTTTT
TRBV6-5,TRBJ1-2,NA,TRBD1,CASSIIQGEGYTF,TGTGCCAGCAGCATTATACAGGGGGAGGGCTACACCTTC
TRBV11-2,TRBJ2-1,NA,TRBD2,CASQAQPYGRSYNEQFF,TGTGCCAGTCAGGCCCAGCCCTACGGGAGGTCCTACAATGAGCAGTTCTTC
TRBV5-6,TRBJ2-7,NA,NA,CASSSRSYEQYF,TGTGCCAGCAGCTCCCGTTCGTACGAGCAGTACTTC
TRBV2,TRBJ2-5,NA,TRBD2,CAGSGGRAVETQYF,TGTGCCGGCTCCGGCGGGAGGGCCGTGGAGACCCAGTACTTC
TRBV6-5,TRBJ2-7,NA,TRBD2,CASSYDLAGGYEQYF,TGTGCCAGCAGTTATGATCTAGCGGGAGGTTACGAGCAGTACTTC
TRBV6-5,TRBJ2-7,few,TRBD2,CASRRSGGPLEQYF,TGTGCCAGCAGGAGGTCGGGAGGGCCTCTCGAGCAGTACTTC
TRBV6-4,TRBJ2-5,once,TRBD2,CASSAPLAGGRETQYF,TGTGCCAGCAGTGCCCCACTAGCGGGGGGGCGAGAGACCCAGTACTTC
TRBV7-9,TRBJ2-2,NA,TRBD2,CASSSSSGRKYTGELFF,TGTGCCAGCAGTTCCTCGTCCGGGAGGAAATACACCGGGGAGCTGTTTTTT
TRBV4-1,TRBJ2-5,NA,TRBD2,CASSPGLAGVETQYF,TGCGCCAGCAGCCCGGGACTAGCGGGGGTTGAGACCCAGTACTTC
TRBV30,TRBJ1-2,NA,NA,CAWSVGGKYGYTF,TGTGCCTGGAGTGTTGGAGGAAAATACGGCTACACCTTC
TRBV19,TRBJ1-2,NA,TRBD1,CASSNDGRGRGYTF,TGTGCCAGTAGTAATGATGGCAGGGGGCGTGGCTACACCTTC
TRBV9,TRBJ1-6,NA,TRBD1,CASTRTGTDSPLHF,TGTGCCAGCACAAGGACAGGGACTGATTCACCCCTCCACTTT
TRBV5-1,TRBJ1-3,NA,TRBD1,CASSWTTGSGNTIYF,TGCGCCAGCAGCTGGACGACAGGGAGCGGAAACACCATATATTTT
TRBV28,TRBJ1-2,NA,NA,CASSTHRYGYTF,TGTGCCAGCAGTACCCATAGATATGGCTACACCTTC
TRBV7-9,TRBJ2-7,NA,TRBD2,CSSSGGTSGGETYEQYF,TGTTCCAGCAGCGGGGGTACTAGCGGGGGTGAAACCTACGAGCAGTACTTC
TRBV11-3,TRBJ2-3,NA,TRBD2,CASSSRTSGRTRADTQYF,TGTGCCAGCAGCTCCCGGACTAGCGGGAGGACCAGGGCAGATACGCAGTATTTT
TRBV10-2,TRBJ2-7,once,NA,CASSESRQSSYEQYF,TGCGCCAGCAGTGAGTCGAGACAAAGCTCCTACGAGCAGTACTTC
TRBV28,TRBJ2-2,NA,TRBD1,CASRPPGQGGAGELFF,TGTGCCAGCAGGCCTCCGGGACAGGGGGGAGCCGGGGAGCTGTTTTTT
TRBV29-1,TRBJ1-1,NA,NA,CSGTVNTEAFF,TGCAGCGGGACAGTGAACACTGAAGCTTTCTTT
TRBV7-6,TRBJ2-7,NA,NA,CASSPRQGREQYF,TGTGCCAGCAGCCCCCGGCAGGGCCGGGAGCAGTACTTC
TRBV29-1,TRBJ2-1,NA,TRBD2,CSGRTSGGYNEQFF,TGCAGCGGTCGGACTAGCGGGGGTTATAATGAGCAGTTCTTC
TRBV28,TRBJ2-7,NA,TRBD2,CASSLARGLVYEQYF,TGTGCCAGCAGTTTAGCCCGGGGACTAGTATACGAGCAGTACTTC
TRBV7-2,TRBJ1-1,NA,NA,CASSLGRPNTEAFF,TGTGCCAGCAGCTTGGGGAGACCGAACACTGAAGCTTTCTTT
TRBV5-1,TRBJ2-7,NA,NA,CASSLSGRAFGEQYF,TGCGCCAGCAGCTTGTCTGGCAGGGCTTTCGGCGAGCAGTACTTC
TRBV6-1,TRBJ1-1,NA,TRBD1,CASSSGTGWTEAFF,TGTGCCAGCAGTTCCGGGACAGGGTGGACTGAAGCTTTCTTT
TRBV5-1,TRBJ1-3,NA,NA,CASSPTGGDSGNTIYF,TGCGCCAGCAGCCCCACCGGGGGAGACTCTGGAAACACCATATATTTT
TRBV28,TRBJ1-2,NA,TRBD1,CASTLTGTANLYGCTF,TGTGCCAGCACCCTAACCGGGACAGCGAACCTCTATGGCTGCACCTTC
TRBV15,TRBJ1-3,NA,NA,CATSSGGRGNTIYF,TGTGCCACCAGCAGCGGGGGTCGCGGAAACACCATATATTTT
TRBV29-1,TRBJ1-1,few,NA,CSVYTGSNTEAFF,TGCAGCGTTTACACAGGGTCAAACACTGAAGCTTTCTTT
TRBV6-5,TRBJ2-7,NA,NA,CASSPGAYEQYF,TGTGCCAGCTCCCCAGGGGCCTACGAGCAGTACTTC
TRBV19,TRBJ2-3,NA,TRBD1,CASRDRGRDTQYF,TGTGCCAGTAGGGACAGGGGAAGAGATACGCAGTATTTT